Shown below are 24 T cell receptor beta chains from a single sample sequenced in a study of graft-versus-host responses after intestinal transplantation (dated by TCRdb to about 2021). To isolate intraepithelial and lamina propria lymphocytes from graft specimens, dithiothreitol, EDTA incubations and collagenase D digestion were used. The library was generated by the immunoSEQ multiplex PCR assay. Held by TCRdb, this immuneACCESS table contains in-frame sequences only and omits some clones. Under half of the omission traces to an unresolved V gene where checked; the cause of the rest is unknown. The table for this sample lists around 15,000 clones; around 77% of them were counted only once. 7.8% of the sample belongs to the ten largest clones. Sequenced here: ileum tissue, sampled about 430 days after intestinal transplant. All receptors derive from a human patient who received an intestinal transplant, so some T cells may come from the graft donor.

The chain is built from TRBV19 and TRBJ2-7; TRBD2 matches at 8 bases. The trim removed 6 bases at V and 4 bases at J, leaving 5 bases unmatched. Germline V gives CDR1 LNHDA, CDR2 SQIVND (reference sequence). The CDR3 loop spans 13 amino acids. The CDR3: CASSIGGEYEQYF. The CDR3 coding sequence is TGTGCCAGTAGCATCGGGGGGGAGTACGAGCAGTACTTC.

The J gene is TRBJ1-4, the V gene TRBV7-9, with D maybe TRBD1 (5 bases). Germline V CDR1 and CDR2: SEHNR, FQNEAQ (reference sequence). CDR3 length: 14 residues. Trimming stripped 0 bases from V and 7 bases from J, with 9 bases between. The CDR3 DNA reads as TGTGCCAGCAGCTTAGCAGGGAGGGGTGAAAAACTGTTTTTT. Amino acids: CASSLAGRGEKLFF.

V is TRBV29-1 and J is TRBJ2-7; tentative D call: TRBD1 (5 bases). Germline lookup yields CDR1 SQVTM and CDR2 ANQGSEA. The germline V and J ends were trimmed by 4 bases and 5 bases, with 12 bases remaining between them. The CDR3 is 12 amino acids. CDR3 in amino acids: CSVGSPGNEQYF. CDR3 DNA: TGCAGCGTTGGTAGTCCAGGGAACGAGCAGTACTTC.

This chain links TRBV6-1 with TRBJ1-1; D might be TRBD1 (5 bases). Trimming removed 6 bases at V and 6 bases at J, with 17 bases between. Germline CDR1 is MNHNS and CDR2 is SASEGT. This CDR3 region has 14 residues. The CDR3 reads CASRGPGGTSEAFF. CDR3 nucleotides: TGTGCCAGCAGGGGCCCGGGAGGGACGTCTGAAGCTTTCTTT.

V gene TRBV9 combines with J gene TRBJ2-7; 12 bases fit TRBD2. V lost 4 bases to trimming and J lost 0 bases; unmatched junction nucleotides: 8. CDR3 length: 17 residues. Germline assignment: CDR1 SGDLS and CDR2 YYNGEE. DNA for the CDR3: TGTGCCAGCAGCCCGGGACTAGCGGGCACCTACTCCTACGAGCAGTACTTC. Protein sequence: CASSPGLAGTYSYEQYF.

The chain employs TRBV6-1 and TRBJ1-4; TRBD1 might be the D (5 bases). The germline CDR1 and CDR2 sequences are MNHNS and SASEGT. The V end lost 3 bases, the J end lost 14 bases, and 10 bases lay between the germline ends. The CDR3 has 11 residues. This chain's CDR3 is CASSERRVLFF. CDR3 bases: TGTGCCAGCAGTGAGCGCAGGGTTCTGTTTTTT.

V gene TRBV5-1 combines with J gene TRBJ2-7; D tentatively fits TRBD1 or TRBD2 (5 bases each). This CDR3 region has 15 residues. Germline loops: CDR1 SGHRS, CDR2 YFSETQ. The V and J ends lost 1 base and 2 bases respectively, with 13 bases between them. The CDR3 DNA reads TGCGCCAGCAGCTTGACGGTCCGGGACCCCTACGAGCAGTACTTC. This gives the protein CASSLTVRDPYEQYF.

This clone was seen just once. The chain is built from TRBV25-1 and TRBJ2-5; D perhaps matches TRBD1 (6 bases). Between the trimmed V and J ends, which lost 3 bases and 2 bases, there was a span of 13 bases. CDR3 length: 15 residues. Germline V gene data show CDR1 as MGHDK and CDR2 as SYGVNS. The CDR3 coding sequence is TGTGCCAGCAGTGACCCCGGACAGTTTCAAGAGACCCAGTACTTC. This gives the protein CASSDPGQFQETQYF. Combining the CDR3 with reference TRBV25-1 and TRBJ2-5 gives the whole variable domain EADIYQTPRYLVIGTGKKITLECSQTMGHDKMYWYQQDPGMELHLIHYSYGVNSTEKGDLSSESTVSRIRTEHFPLTLESARPSHTSQYLCASSDPGQFQETQYFGPGTRLLVL.

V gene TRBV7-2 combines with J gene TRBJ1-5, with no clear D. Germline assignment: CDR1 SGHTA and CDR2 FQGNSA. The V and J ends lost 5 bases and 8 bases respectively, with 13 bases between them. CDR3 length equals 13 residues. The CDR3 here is CASSMDRSEPQHF. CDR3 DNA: TGTGCCAGCAGCATGGACCGGTCGGAGCCCCAGCATTTT.

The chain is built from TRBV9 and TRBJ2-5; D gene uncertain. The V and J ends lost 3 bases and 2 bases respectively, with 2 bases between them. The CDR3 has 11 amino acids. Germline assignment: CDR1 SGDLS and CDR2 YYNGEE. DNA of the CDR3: TGTGCCAGCAGCGCGCAAGAGACCCAGTACTTC. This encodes CASSAQETQYF. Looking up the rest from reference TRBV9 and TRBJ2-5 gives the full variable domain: DSGVTQTPKHLITATGQRVTLRCSPRSGDLSVYWYQQSLDQGLQFLIQYYNGEERAKGNILERFSAQQFPDLHSELNLSSLELGDSALYFCASSAQETQYFGPGTRLLVL.

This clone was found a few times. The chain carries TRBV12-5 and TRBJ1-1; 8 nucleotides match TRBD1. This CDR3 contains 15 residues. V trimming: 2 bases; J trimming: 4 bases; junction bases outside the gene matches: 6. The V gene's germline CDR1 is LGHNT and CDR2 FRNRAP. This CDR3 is CASGLSTGVGTEAFF. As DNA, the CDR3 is TGTGCTAGTGGTTTGTCGACAGGGGTTGGCACTGAAGCTTTCTTT. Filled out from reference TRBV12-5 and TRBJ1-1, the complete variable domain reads DARVTQTPRHKVTEMGQEVTMRCQPILGHNTVFWYRQTMMQGLELLAYFRNRAPLDDSGMPKDRFSAEMPDATLATLKIQPSEPRDSAVYFCASGLSTGVGTEAFFGQGTRLTVV.

The CDR3 DNA reads TGTGCCAGCAGCCATGGACGTACCGGGTCCTACGAGCAGTACTTC. It specifies CASSHGRTGSYEQYF. This chain connects TRBV7-2 to TRBJ2-7; D gene uncertain. Germline CDR1 SGHTA, CDR2 FQGNSA. The CDR3 totals 15 residues. With 5 bases removed from V and 1 base from J, the gap between germline ends came to 15 bases.

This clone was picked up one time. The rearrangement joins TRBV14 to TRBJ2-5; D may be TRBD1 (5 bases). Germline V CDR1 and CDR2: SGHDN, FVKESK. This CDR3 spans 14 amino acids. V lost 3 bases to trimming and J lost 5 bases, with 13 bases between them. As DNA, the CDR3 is TGTGCCAGCAGCCAGCAGGGTGCGGAGGAGACCCAGTACTTC. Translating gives CASSQQGAEETQYF.

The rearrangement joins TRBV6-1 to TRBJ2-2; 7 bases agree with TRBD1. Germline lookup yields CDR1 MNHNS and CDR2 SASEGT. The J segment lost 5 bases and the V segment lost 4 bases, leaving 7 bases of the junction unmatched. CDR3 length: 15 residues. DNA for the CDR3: TGTGCCAGCAGTGCCGGGACAGCCCCAACCGGGGAGCTGTTTTTT. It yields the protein CASSAGTAPTGELFF.

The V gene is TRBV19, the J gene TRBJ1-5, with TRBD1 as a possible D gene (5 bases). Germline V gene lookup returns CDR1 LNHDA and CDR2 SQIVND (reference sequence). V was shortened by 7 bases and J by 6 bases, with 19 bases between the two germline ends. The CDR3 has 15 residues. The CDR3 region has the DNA TGTGCCAGTAAAAACGCGGGGATGAGGGGTCAGCCCCAGCATTTT. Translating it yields CASKNAGMRGQPQHF.

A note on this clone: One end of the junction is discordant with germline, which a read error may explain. The CDR3 is CASGGLGGATYNEQLF. CDR3 DNA sequence: TGTGCCAGCGGGGGGCTTGGGGGAGCCACCTACAATGAGCAGCTCTTC. This chain uses TRBV7-9 with TRBJ2-1; D assignment may be TRBD1 or TRBD2 (6 bases each). The CDR3 consists of 16 residues. Germline V gives CDR1 SEHNR, CDR2 FQNEAQ (reference sequence).

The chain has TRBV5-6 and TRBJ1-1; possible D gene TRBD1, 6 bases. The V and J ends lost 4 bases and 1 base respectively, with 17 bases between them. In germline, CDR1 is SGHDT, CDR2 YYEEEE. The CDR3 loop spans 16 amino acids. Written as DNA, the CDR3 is TGTGCCAGCAGCCTTGCGGTGAGGGGGTGGAACACTGAAGCTTTCTTT. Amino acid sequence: CASSLAVRGWNTEAFF.

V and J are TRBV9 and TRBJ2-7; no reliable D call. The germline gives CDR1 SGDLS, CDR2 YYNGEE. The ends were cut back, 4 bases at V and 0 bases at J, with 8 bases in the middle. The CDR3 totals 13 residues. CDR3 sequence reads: CASSNGYSYEQYF. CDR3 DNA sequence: TGTGCCAGCAGCAACGGATACTCCTACGAGCAGTACTTC.

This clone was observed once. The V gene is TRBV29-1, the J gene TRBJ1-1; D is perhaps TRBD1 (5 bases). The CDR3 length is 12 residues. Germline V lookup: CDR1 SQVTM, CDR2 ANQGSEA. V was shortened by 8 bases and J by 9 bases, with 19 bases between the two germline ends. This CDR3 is CSSVGGPSQAFF. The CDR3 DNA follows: TGCAGCAGTGTGGGGGGACCCTCCCAAGCTTTCTTT.

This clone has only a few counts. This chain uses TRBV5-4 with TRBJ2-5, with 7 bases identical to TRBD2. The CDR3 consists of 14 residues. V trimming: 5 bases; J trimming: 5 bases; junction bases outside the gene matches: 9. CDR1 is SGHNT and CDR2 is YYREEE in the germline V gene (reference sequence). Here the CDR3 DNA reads TGTGCCAGCAGGCCAGGACTAGTGGCGGAGACCCAGTACTTC. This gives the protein CASRPGLVAETQYF.

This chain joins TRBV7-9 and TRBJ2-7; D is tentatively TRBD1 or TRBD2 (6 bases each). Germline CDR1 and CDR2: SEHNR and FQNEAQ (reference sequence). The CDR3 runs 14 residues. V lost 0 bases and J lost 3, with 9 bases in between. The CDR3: CASSLAGGHYEQYF. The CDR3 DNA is TGTGCCAGCAGCTTAGCGGGGGGACACTACGAGCAGTACTTC.

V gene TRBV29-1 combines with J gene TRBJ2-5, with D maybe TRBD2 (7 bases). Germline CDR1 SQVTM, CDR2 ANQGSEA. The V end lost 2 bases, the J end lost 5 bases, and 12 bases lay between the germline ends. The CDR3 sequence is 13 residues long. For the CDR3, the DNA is TGCAGCGTTGAAAAGGGAGGGGGGGAGACCCAGTACTTC. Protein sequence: CSVEKGGGETQYF.

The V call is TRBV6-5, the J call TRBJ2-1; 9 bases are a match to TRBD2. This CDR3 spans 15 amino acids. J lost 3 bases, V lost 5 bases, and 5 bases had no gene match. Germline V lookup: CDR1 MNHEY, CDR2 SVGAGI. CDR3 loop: CASSVEAGGYNEQFF. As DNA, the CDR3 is TGTGCCAGCAGTGTCGAAGCGGGGGGCTACAATGAGCAGTTCTTC.

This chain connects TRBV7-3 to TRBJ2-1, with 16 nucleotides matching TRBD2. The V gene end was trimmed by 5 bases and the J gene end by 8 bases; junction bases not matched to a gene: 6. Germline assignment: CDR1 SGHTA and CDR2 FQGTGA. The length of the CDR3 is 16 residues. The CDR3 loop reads CASSPGLAGGLDEQFF. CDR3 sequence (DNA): TGTGCCAGCAGCCCGGGACTAGCGGGGGGGCTAGATGAGCAGTTCTTC.